These T cell receptor beta chains were read from a single sample in a study of response to subunit inactivated influenza vaccine. Via MiXCR, TCRdb re-called the RT-PCR reads, giving one row per CDR3 protein. The data contain about 800,000 distinct CDR3 sequences, approximately 22% of them seen just once; the ten biggest clones take up roughly 10%. The sequencing used PBMCs from blood, collected 4 to 6 days after vaccination. These receptors were taken from a man aged 45 to 65 who received an inactivated influenza vaccine. Each CDR3 is given with its conserved first and last residue. A D gene is named only where the DNA matches it firmly. For some rows the clone size is stated as once, few or many, or as a class when expanded; others skip it.

clone_size	d_call	v_call	cdr3_length	j_call	cdr3_aa	cdr3_nt
NA	NA	TRBV3-1	19	TRBJ1-6	CASSQTWGRNRVRGSPLNF	TGTGCCAGCAGCCAAACTTGGGGCCGGAACAGGGTACGTGGTTCACCCCTCAACTTT
NA	TRBD2	TRBV2	15	TRBJ2-1	CASSVGVTREGPQFF	TGTGCCAGCAGTGTTGGTGTGACACGGGAGGGCCCTCAGTTCTTC
NA	NA	TRBV23-1	16	TRBJ2-1	CASSPGDRKDLDEQFF	TGCGCCAGCAGTCCCGGGGACCGGAAAGATCTCGATGAGCAGTTCTTC
NA	NA	TRBV15	15	TRBJ2-1	CATSRGGGGINEQFF	TGTGCCACCAGCAGAGGTGGAGGGGGAATAAATGAGCAGTTCTTC
many	NA	TRBV20-1	13	TRBJ1-4	CSVPGAIGEKLFF	TGCAGTGTCCCAGGGGCCATAGGGGAAAAACTGTTTTTT
few	NA	TRBV24-1	11	TRBJ2-3	CATQRTDTQYF	TGTGCCACTCAGCGCACAGATACGCAGTATTTT
once	NA	TRBV30	16	TRBJ2-6	CAWSEWPGSGANVLTF	TGTGCCTGGAGTGAGTGGCCGGGCTCTGGGGCCAACGTCCTGACTTTC
NA	NA	TRBV20-1	16	TRBJ1-5	CSARDLAGTSNQPQHF	TGCAGTGCTAGAGATCTAGCCGGGACTAGCAATCAGCCCCAGCATTTT
NA	NA	TRBV14	15	TRBJ2-3	CASSRSLRYTDTQYF	TGTGCCAGCAGCCGGAGTCTCAGATACACAGATACGCAGTATTTT
NA	NA	TRBV6-2/TRBV6-3	19	TRBJ1-1	CASGSGVLFGGYGHTEAFF	TGTGCCAGCGGGTCTGGGGTTCTCTTCGGTGGATATGGGCACACTGAAGCTTTCTTT
NA	NA	TRBV12-3/TRBV12-4	13	TRBJ1-1	CASRPELNTEAFF	TGTGCCAGCAGACCAGAACTGAACACTGAAGCTTTCTTT
few	NA	TRBV10-3	15	TRBJ2-1	CAISDLGGTYNEQFF	TGTGCCATCAGTGATTTGGGGGGTACTTACAATGAGCAGTTCTTC
NA	NA	TRBV7-8	14	TRBJ2-3	CASSIRPTADTQYF	TGTGCCAGCAGCATCAGACCCACGGCAGATACGCAGTATTTT